The rows below give T cell receptor beta chains drawn from one sample of a study of blood T cell repertoires in COVID-19. Method: immunoSEQ multiplex PCR; TCRdb's copy keeps in-frame clones and lacks some. This table has under 150,000 clones, approximately 90% appearing once. The sample taken for sequencing was peripheral blood. These receptors all come from a woman aged 45-65 years with acute or convalescent COVID-19. Each CDR3 is given with its conserved first and last residue. The order of the fields is clone size, D gene, CDR3 length, J gene, V gene, CDR3 DNA, CDR3 protein. The D gene is left open where the match is weak. A clone size is listed for some rows: how often the clone was seen (once, few, many), or a class if it is expanded.

clone size: NA
D gene: NA
CDR3 length: 16
J gene: TRBJ2-5
V gene: TRBV6-6
CDR3 DNA: TGTGCCAGCAGTTACAGTAAGCGGGTCCTCTGGGAGACCCAGTACTTC
CDR3 protein: CASSYSKRVLWETQYF

clone size: few
D gene: NA
CDR3 length: 15
J gene: TRBJ1-4
V gene: TRBV6-1
CDR3 DNA: TGTGCCAGCAGTGAAGGGGGGGCAACTAATGAAAAACTGTTTTTT
CDR3 protein: CASSEGGATNEKLFF

clone size: NA
D gene: TRBD1
CDR3 length: 14
J gene: TRBJ1-2
V gene: TRBV9
CDR3 DNA: TGTGCCAGCAGCGTAGGACAGGGTGGTTATGGCTACACCTTC
CDR3 protein: CASSVGQGGYGYTF

clone size: NA
D gene: NA
CDR3 length: 17
J gene: TRBJ2-7
V gene: TRBV25-1
CDR3 DNA: TGTGCCAGCAGTGAATACAATTCTAGCGCCCGCTCCTACGAGCAGTACTTC
CDR3 protein: CASSEYNSSARSYEQYF

clone size: many
D gene: TRBD1
CDR3 length: 15
J gene: TRBJ1-6
V gene: TRBV6-1
CDR3 DNA: TGTGCCAGCAGTGATAAGGACAGGGAGGATTCACCCCTCCACTTT
CDR3 protein: CASSDKDREDSPLHF

clone size: NA
D gene: NA
CDR3 length: 13
J gene: TRBJ1-2
V gene: TRBV4-2
CDR3 DNA: TGTGCCAGCAGCCAAGCACAGGTCCGCGACTACACCTTC
CDR3 protein: CASSQAQVRDYTF

clone size: NA
D gene: TRBD1
CDR3 length: 14
J gene: TRBJ1-6
V gene: TRBV3-1/TRBV3-2
CDR3 DNA: TGTGCCAGCAGCCTGGGGACAGGTGGTGACGCCCTCCACTTT
CDR3 protein: CASSLGTGGDALHF

clone size: NA
D gene: NA
CDR3 length: 13
J gene: TRBJ1-4
V gene: TRBV11-2
CDR3 DNA: TGTGCCAGCAGCCCCTGGATGGAGGAAAAACTGTTTTTT
CDR3 protein: CASSPWMEEKLFF

clone size: NA
D gene: NA
CDR3 length: 13
J gene: TRBJ1-4
V gene: TRBV10-3
CDR3 DNA: TGTGCCACCAAGGGGACTCCCGCTGAAAAACTGTTTTTT
CDR3 protein: CATKGTPAEKLFF

clone size: NA
D gene: NA
CDR3 length: 14
J gene: TRBJ2-3
V gene: TRBV30
CDR3 DNA: TGTGCCTGGACCACCGGGACTAGCACAGATACGCAGTATTTT
CDR3 protein: CAWTTGTSTDTQYF

clone size: NA
D gene: NA
CDR3 length: 14
J gene: TRBJ1-5
V gene: TRBV18
CDR3 DNA: TGTGCCAGCTCATCTCAGGGCCGCCGGTGGCCCCAGCATTTT
CDR3 protein: CASSSQGRRWPQHF

clone size: NA
D gene: TRBD2
CDR3 length: 14
J gene: TRBJ2-7
V gene: TRBV11-2
CDR3 DNA: TGTGCCAGCAGCTTCGGGGGAGGGATCTACGAGCAGTACTTC
CDR3 protein: CASSFGGGIYEQYF

clone size: NA
D gene: TRBD2
CDR3 length: 16
J gene: TRBJ2-1
V gene: TRBV13
CDR3 DNA: TGTGCCAGCAGCTTAGCAGTGCTAGCGGGAGACAATGAGCAGTTCTTC
CDR3 protein: CASSLAVLAGDNEQFF

clone size: NA
D gene: TRBD1
CDR3 length: 11
J gene: TRBJ1-1
V gene: TRBV29-1
CDR3 DNA: TGCAGCGCCGACAGGGGGACTGAAGCTTTCTTT
CDR3 protein: CSADRGTEAFF

clone size: NA
D gene: NA
CDR3 length: 16
J gene: TRBJ1-2
V gene: TRBV28
CDR3 DNA: TGTGCCAGCAGTTATAGGGGTATAAGCCCCAACTATGGCTACACCTTC
CDR3 protein: CASSYRGISPNYGYTF

clone size: NA
D gene: NA
CDR3 length: 14
J gene: TRBJ2-7
V gene: TRBV18
CDR3 DNA: TGTGCCAGCTCACCACCGAGTACCGAGGGCGGGCAGTACTTC
CDR3 protein: CASSPPSTEGGQYF

clone size: NA
D gene: NA
CDR3 length: 14
J gene: TRBJ1-5
V gene: TRBV27
CDR3 DNA: TGTGCCAGCAGTTTAGGACACCTCAATCAGCCCCAGCATTTT
CDR3 protein: CASSLGHLNQPQHF

clone size: NA
D gene: TRBD1
CDR3 length: 15
J gene: TRBJ1-5
V gene: TRBV15
CDR3 DNA: TGTGCCACCAGCAGAGATAAGGGGGCTAATCAGCCCCAGCATTTT
CDR3 protein: CATSRDKGANQPQHF

clone size: NA
D gene: TRBD1
CDR3 length: 15
J gene: TRBJ2-5
V gene: TRBV10-2
CDR3 DNA: TGCGCCAGCACCTCGGCGACAGGGAACCAAGAGACCCAGTACTTC
CDR3 protein: CASTSATGNQETQYF

clone size: NA
D gene: TRBD1
CDR3 length: 15
J gene: TRBJ1-5
V gene: TRBV5-6
CDR3 DNA: TGTGCCAGCAGCTTGTGGGACAGAACAAATCAGCCCCAGCATTTT
CDR3 protein: CASSLWDRTNQPQHF

clone size: NA
D gene: NA
CDR3 length: 14
J gene: TRBJ2-7
V gene: TRBV6-5
CDR3 DNA: TGTGCCAGCAGTCGACAGTACGCCTCCTACGAGCAGTACTTC
CDR3 protein: CASSRQYASYEQYF

clone size: NA
D gene: TRBD1
CDR3 length: 14
J gene: TRBJ2-1
V gene: TRBV11-3
CDR3 DNA: TGTGCCAGCAGCAGACAGGGGTCGAGCAATGAGCAGTTCTTC
CDR3 protein: CASSRQGSSNEQFF

clone size: NA
D gene: NA
CDR3 length: 14
J gene: TRBJ1-1
V gene: TRBV18
CDR3 DNA: TGTGCCAGCTCACCCGGGGAGGCGAACACTGAAGCTTTCTTT
CDR3 protein: CASSPGEANTEAFF

clone size: NA
D gene: NA
CDR3 length: 13
J gene: TRBJ1-1
V gene: TRBV7-9
CDR3 DNA: TGTGCCAGCAGCCGCGGGGGAGACACTGAAGCTTTCTTT
CDR3 protein: CASSRGGDTEAFF

clone size: NA
D gene: TRBD1
CDR3 length: 16
J gene: TRBJ1-3
V gene: TRBV9
CDR3 DNA: TGTGCCAGCAGCCCACAAGACAGGGGCGGCGGAAACACCATATATTTT
CDR3 protein: CASSPQDRGGGNTIYF

clone size: NA
D gene: NA
CDR3 length: 11
J gene: TRBJ1-1
V gene: TRBV29-1
CDR3 DNA: TGCAGCGTTGAAGGTCGCACTGAAGCTTTCTTT
CDR3 protein: CSVEGRTEAFF

clone size: NA
D gene: NA
CDR3 length: 13
J gene: TRBJ1-1
V gene: TRBV5-6
CDR3 DNA: TGTGCCAGCAGCTTGCGGGGGAACACTGAAGCTTTCTTT
CDR3 protein: CASSLRGNTEAFF

clone size: NA
D gene: NA
CDR3 length: 14
J gene: TRBJ1-2
V gene: TRBV7-9
CDR3 DNA: TGTGCCAGCAGCTTAGAAAGGGGGTACTATGGCTACACCTTC
CDR3 protein: CASSLERGYYGYTF